Detailed here is one T cell receptor beta chain. Its target is unknown. These data belong to a study of beta chain features in type 1 diabetes. Whole-study results and caveats: Cells with high TCR expression could be over-represented by cDNA sequencing.

Germline values: CDR1 LNHDA, CDR2 SQIVND (reference sequence). Trimming removed 3 bases from V and 3 bases from J, with 11 bases in between. The CDR3 is 14 residues long. Sequenced material consisted of expressed TCRB transcripts (all of the isolated RNA was reverse transcribed). Generated by immunoSEQ multiplex PCR, the TCRdb table keeps only in-frame clones and is missing some. The sample holds under 500,000 clones, approximately 30% seen once. Sequenced material: naive CD4+ T cells from blood. This receptor was taken from a man aged 18 to 35 in good health. The genes are TRBV19 and TRBJ1-2, with D unclear. CDR3 region: CASSMIRGDYGYTF. DNA for the CDR3: TGTGCCAGTAGTATGATTCGCGGAGACTATGGCTACACCTTC.